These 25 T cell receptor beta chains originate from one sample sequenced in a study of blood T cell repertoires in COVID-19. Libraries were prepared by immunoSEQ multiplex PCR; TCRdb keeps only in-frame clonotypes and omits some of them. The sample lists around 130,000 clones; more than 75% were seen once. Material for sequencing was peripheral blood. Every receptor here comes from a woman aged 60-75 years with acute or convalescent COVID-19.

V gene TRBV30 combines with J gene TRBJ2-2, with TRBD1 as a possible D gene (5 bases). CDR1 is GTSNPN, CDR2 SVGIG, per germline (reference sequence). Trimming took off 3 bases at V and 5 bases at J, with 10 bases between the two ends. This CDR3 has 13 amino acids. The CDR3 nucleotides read TGTGCCTGGAGGGGGCAGGGAACCGGGGAGCTGTTTTTT. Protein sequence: CAWRGQGTGELFF.

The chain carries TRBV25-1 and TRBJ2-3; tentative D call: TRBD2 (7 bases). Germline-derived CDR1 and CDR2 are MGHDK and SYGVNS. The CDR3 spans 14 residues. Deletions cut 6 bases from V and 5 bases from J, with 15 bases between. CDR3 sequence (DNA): TGTGCCAGCAGGCGTGGGGGGGGCGAAGATACGCAGTATTTT. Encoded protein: CASRRGGGEDTQYF.

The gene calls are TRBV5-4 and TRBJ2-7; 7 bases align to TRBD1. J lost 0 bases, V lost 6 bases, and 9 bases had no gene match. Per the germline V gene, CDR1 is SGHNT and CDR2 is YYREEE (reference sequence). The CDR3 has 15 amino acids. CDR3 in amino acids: CASTPQGLTSYEQYV. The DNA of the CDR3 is TGTGCCAGCACCCCACAGGGGCTCACCTCCTACGAGCAGTACGTC.

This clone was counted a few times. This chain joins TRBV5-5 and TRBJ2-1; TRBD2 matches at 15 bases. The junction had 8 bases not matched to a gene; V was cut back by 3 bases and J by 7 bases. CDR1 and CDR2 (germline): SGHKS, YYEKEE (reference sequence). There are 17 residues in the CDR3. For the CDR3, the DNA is TGTGCCAGCAGCTACCGGACTAGCGGGAGGGCGGTGAATGAGCAGTTCTTC. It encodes CASSYRTSGRAVNEQFF.

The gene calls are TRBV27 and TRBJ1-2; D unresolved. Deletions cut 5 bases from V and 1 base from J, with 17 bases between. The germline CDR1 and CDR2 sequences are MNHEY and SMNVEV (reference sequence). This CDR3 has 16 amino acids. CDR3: CASSPDIQIRNYGYTF. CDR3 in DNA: TGTGCCAGCAGTCCCGACATTCAGATTCGTAACTATGGCTACACCTTC.

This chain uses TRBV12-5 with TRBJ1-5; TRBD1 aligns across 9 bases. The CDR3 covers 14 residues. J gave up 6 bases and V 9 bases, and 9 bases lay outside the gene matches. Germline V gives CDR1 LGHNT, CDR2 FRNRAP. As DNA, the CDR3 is TGTGCTAGCGACCCGGGACAGGGTGGTCAGCCCCAGCATTTT. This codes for CASDPGQGGQPQHF.

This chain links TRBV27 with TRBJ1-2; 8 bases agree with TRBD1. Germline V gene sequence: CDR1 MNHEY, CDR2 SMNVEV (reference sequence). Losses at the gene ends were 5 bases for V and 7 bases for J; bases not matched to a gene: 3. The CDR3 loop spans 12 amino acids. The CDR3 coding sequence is TGTGCCAGCAGTCGACAGGGGTCTGGCTACACCTTC. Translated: CASSRQGSGYTF.

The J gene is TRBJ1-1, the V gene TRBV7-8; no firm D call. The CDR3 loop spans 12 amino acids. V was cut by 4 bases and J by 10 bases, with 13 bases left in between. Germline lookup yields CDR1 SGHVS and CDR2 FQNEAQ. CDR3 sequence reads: CASSYDTFGAFF. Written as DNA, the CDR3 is TGTGCCAGCAGCTACGACACCTTTGGAGCTTTCTTT.

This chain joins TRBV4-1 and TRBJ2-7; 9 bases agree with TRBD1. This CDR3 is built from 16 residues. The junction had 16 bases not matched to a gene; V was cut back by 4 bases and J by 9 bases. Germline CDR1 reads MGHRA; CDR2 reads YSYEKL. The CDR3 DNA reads TGCGCCAGCAGCCCTACCTTCCGGGACAGGGATCTAGGGCAGTACTTC. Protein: CASSPTFRDRDLGQYF.

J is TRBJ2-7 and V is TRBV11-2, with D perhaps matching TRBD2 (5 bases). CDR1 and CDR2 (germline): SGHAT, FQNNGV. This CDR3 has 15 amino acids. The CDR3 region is CASSLEAGISVPREV. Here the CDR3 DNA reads TGTGCCAGCAGCTTAGAGGCTGGGATTAGCGTACCTAGGGAGGTC.

CDR3 region: CASSGTSGSAETQYF. CDR3 coding DNA: TGTGCCAGCAGCGGGACTAGCGGGAGCGCAGAGACCCAGTACTTC. This chain connects TRBV6-5 to TRBJ2-5; 14 nucleotides align to TRBD2. CDR1 MNHEY and CDR2 SVGAGI come from the germline V gene. The CDR3 length is 15 residues. V shed 6 bases and J 4 bases; nucleotides not matched to a gene: 4.

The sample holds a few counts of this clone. The CDR3, as DNA: TGTGCCAGCTCACCAGTTAGAGAACTCCGCTATGGCTACACCTTC. Translated, it gives CASSPVRELRYGYTF. This rearrangement joins TRBV18 to TRBJ1-2, with unresolved D. Germline lookup yields CDR1 KGHSH and CDR2 LQKENI. V lost 2 bases and J lost 4, with 14 bases in between. The CDR3 length is 15 residues.

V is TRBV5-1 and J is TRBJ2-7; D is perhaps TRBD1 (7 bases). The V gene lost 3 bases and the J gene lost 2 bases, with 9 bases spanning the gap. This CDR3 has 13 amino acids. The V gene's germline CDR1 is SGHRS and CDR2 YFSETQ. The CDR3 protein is CASSSGGTYEQYF. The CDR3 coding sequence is TGCGCCAGCAGCTCAGGGGGGACCTACGAGCAGTACTTC.

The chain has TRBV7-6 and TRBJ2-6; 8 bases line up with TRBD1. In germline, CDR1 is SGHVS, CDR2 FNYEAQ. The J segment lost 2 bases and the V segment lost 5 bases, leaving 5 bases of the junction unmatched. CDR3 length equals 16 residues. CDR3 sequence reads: CASSPSGGAGANVLTF. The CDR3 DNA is TGTGCCAGCAGCCCCTCAGGGGGCGCTGGGGCCAACGTCCTGACTTTC.

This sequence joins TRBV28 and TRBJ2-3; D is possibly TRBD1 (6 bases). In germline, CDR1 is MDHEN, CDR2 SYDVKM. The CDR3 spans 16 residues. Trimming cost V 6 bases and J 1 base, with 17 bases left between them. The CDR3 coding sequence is TGTGCCAGCAGAAAAAGGGACACCCTGGGCACAGATACGCAGTATTTT. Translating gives CASRKRDTLGTDTQYF.

The chain's CDR3 is CASRDRVNNQPQHF. The CDR3 region has the DNA TGTGCCAGCAGGGACAGGGTAAACAATCAGCCCCAGCATTTT. V usage is TRBV2 and J usage is TRBJ1-5; 8 bases agree with TRBD1. CDR1 SNHLY and CDR2 FYNNEI come from the germline V gene. V was clipped by 6 bases and J by 3 bases; unmatched bases: 4. CDR3 length equals 14 residues.

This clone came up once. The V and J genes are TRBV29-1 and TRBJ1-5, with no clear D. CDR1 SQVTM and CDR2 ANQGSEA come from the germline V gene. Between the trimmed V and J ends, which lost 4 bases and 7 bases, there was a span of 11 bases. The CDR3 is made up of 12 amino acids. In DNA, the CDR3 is TGCAGCGTTGGAGGGCATGGGCAGCCCCAGCATTTT. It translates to CSVGGHGQPQHF.

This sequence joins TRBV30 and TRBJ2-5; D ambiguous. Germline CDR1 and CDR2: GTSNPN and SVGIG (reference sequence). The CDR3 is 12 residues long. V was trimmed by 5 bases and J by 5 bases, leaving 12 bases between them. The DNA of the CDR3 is TGTGCCTGGGAGCGTGGTTCTGAGACCCAGTACTTC. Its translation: CAWERGSETQYF.

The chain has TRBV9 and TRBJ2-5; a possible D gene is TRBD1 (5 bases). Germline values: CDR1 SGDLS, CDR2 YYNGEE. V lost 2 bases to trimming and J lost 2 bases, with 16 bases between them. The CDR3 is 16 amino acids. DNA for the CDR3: TGTGCCAGCAGCGTGGCAGGGAACGGTCCGCAAGAGACCCAGTACTTC. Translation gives CASSVAGNGPQETQYF.

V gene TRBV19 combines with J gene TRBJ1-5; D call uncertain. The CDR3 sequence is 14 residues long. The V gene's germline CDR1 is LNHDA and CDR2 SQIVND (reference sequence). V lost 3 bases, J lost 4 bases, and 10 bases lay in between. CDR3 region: CASSIKSGNQPQHF. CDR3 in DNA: TGTGCCAGTAGTATTAAGTCGGGGAATCAGCCCCAGCATTTT.

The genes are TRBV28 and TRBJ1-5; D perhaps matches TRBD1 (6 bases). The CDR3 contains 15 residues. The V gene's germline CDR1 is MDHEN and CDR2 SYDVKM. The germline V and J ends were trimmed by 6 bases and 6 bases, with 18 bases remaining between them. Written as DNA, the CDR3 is TGTGCCAGCAGGAGGGACACAGCGGGGGTTCAGCCCCAGCATTTT. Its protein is CASRRDTAGVQPQHF.

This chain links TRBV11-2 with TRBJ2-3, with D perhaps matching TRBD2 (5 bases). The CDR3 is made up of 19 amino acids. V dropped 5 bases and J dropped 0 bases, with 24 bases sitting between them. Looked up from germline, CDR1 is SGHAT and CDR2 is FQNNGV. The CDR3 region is CASSLSSRPSGASTDTQYF. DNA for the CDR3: TGTGCCAGCAGCCTATCCTCCCGTCCGAGCGGAGCTAGCACAGATACGCAGTATTTT.

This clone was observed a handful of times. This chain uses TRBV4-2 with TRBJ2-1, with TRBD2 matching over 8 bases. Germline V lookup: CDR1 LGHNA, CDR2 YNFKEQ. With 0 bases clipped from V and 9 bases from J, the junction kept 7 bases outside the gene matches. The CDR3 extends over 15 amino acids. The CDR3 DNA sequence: TGTGCCAGCAGCCAAGACGGCGGGGGGCAAGGTGAGCAGTTCTTC. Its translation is CASSQDGGGQGEQFF.

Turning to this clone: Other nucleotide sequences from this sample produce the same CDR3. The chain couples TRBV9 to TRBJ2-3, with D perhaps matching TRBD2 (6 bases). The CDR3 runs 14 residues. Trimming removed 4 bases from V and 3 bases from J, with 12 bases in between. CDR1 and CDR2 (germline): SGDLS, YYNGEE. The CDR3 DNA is TGTGCCAGCAGCTCCGGACTATTGACAGATACGCAGTATTTT. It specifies CASSSGLLTDTQYF.

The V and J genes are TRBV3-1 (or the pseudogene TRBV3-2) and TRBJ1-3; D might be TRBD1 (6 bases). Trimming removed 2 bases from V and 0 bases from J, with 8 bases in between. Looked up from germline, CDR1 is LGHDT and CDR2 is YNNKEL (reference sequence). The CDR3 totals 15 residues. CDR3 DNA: TGTGCCAGCAGCCAATTACAGGGCTCTGGAAACACCATATATTTT. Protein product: CASSQLQGSGNTIYF.